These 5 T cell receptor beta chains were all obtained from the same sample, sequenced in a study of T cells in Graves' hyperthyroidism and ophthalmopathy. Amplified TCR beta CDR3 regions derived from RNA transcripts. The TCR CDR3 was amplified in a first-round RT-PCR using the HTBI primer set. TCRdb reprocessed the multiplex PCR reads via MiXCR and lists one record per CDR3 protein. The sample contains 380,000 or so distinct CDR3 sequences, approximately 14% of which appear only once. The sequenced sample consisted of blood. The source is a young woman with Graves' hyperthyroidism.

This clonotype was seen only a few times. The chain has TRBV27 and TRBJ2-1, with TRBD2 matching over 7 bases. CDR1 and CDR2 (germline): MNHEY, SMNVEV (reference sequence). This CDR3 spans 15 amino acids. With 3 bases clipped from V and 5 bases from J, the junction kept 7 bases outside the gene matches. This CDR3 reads CASSFLAVNNNEQFF. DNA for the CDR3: TGTGCCAGCAGTTTCCTAGCGGTGAACAACAATGAGCAGTTCTTC.

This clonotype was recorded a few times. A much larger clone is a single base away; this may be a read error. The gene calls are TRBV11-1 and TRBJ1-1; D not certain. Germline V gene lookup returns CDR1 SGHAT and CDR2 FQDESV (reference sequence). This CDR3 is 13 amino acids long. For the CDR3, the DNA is TGTACCAGCAGCTTAGCACTGAACACTGAAGCTTTCTTT. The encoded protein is CTSSLALNTEAFF.

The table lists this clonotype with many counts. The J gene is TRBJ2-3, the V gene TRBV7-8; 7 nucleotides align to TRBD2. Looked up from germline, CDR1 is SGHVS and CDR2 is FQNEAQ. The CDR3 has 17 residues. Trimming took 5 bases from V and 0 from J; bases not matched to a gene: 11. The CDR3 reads CASSPLRSGVSTDTQYF. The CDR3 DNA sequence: TGTGCCAGCAGCCCCCTCCGAAGCGGGGTTAGCACAGATACGCAGTATTTT.

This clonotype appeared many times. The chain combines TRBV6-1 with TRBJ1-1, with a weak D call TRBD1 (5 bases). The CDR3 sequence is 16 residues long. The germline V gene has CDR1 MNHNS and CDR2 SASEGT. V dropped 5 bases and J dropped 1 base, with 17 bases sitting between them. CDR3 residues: CASSNPGPLGNTEAFF. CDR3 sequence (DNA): TGTGCCAGCAGTAATCCGGGACCATTGGGGAACACTGAAGCTTTCTTT.

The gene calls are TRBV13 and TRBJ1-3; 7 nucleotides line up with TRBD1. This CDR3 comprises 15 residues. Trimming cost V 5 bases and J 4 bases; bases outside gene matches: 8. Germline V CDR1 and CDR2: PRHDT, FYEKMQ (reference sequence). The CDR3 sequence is CASSPGTESGNTIYF. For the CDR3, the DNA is TGTGCCAGCAGCCCCGGGACAGAGAGCGGAAACACCATATATTTT.